This TCR beta chain was captured in a study of OX40 agonist ivuxolimab in advanced cancers. Across the study: A mean age of approximately 64 years, range about 23 to 90, was recorded, and 82.7% were male. Partial responses were observed in three patients, of whom one had hepatocellular carcinoma and two had cutaneous melanoma. Whole-study results and caveats: Antigen targets of the expanded peripheral T cells went undetermined. Averaging showed that CD8+ T cells had more expanded clones than CD4+ did.

Trimming stripped 3 bases from V and 11 bases from J, with 17 bases between. The CDR3 loop spans 13 amino acids. Germline V gives CDR1 SGHRS, CDR2 YFSETQ. A word on this clone: No antigen is known for it.

Clones were sequenced by immunoSEQ multiplex PCR, and TCRdb holds only the in-frame ones, with some missing. The sample carries roughly 100,000 clones, 70% to 90% recorded once. The material sequenced was CD4+ or CD8+ T cells sorted from blood, taken in a trial of the OX40 agonist ivuxolimab. V is TRBV5-1 and J is TRBJ1-1; the D is unclear. The TCR originated in an adult with an advanced solid tumor such as melanoma, head and neck, liver or kidney cancer. The CDR3 loop reads CASSSLGKRTAFF. The CDR3 coding sequence is TGCGCCAGCAGCTCCTTGGGGAAGAGGACGGCTTTCTTT.